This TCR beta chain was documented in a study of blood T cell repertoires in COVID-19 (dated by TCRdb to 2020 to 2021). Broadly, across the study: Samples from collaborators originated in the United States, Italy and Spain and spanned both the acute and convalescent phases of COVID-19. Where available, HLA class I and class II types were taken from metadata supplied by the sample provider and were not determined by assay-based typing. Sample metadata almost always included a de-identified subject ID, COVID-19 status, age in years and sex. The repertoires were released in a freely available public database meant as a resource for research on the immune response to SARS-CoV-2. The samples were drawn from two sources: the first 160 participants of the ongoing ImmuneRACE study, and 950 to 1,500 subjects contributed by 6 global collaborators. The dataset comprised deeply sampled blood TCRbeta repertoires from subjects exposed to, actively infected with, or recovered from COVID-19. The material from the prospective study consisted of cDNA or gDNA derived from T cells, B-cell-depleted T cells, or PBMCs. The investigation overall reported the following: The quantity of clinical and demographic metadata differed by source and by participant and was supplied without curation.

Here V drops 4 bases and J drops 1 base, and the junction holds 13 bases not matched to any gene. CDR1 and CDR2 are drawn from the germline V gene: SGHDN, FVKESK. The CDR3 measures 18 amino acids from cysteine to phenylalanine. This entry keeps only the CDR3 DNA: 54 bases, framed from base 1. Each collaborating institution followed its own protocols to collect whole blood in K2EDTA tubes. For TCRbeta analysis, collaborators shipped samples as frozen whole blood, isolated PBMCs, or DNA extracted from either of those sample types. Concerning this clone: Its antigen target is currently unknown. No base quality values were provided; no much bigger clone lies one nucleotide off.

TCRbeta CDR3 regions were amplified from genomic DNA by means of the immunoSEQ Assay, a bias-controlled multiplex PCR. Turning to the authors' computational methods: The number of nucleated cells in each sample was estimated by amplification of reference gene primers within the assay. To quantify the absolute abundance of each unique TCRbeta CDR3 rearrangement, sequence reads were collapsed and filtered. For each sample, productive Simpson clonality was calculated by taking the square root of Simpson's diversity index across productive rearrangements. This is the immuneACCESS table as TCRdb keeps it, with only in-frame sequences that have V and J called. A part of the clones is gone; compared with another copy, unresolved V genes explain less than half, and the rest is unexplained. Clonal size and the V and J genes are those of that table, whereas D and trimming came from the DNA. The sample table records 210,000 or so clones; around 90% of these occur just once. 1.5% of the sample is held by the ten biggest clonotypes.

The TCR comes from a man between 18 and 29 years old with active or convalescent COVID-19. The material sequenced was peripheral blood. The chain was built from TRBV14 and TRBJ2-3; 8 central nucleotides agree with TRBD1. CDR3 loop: CASSRAPQGAPRTDTQYF. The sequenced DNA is TGTGCCAGCAGCCGAGCCCCTCAGGGGGCGCCGCGCACAGATACGCAGTATTTT.